The T cell receptor beta chain described here comes from a study of shared clonotypes between healthy human individuals. Germline V gene data show CDR1 as LNHNV and CDR2 as YYDKDF (reference sequence). Losses at the gene ends were 0 bases for V and 2 bases for J; bases not matched to a gene: 9. This CDR3 has 18 residues. Data came from immunoSEQ multiplex PCR; TCRdb stores just in-frame clones and leaves some out. The profile shows around 1.5 million clones, approximately 98% of them singletons. The sample was naive CD4+ T cells sorted from blood. Stated subset: CD45RA+ positively selected. This TCR derives from a man aged 25-45 years in good health. The rearrangement links TRBV15 to TRBJ2-3; 9 bases are shared with TRBD1. CDR3 loop: CATSRDPSRTGATDTQYF. The CDR3 coding sequence is TGTGCCACCAGCAGAGATCCCTCCCGGACAGGGGCCACAGATACGCAGTATTTT.